Listed here are 8 T cell receptor beta chains from one sample, sequenced in a study of T cell clonality in common variable immunodeficiency. Repertoires were generated with immunoSEQ multiplex PCR, while TCRdb's copy carries only in-frame clones and drops some. The sample shows tens of thousands of clones, none of them appearing just once. Sequencing used peripheral blood mononuclear cells. The receptor set was obtained from a person aged 18 to 75 in good health.

This clone has a count of ten or more. The sequenced fragment ends 3 residues before the CDR3 boundary, so the rest is inferred from the germline J gene. The rearrangement joins TRBV30 to TRBJ2-3, with TRBD2 identical over 9 bases. J was trimmed by 5 bases and V by 0 bases; bases with no gene match: 6. The CDR3 runs 15 residues. Germline-derived CDR1 and CDR2 are GTSNPN and SVGIG (reference sequence). The sequenced part of the CDR3 DNA is TGTGCCTGGAGTGTGTTAGCGGGAGTTGGAGATACG. This codes for CAWSVLAGVGDT. Given in full, the CDR3 is CAWSVLAGVGDTQYF.

This clone was counted only a few times. A much more abundant neighbour one base away suggests this may be a read error. The sequence runs out 3 residues before the end of the CDR3; the remainder is reconstructed from the germline J gene. J is TRBJ2-3 and V is TRBV2; D is unclear. Germline V gives CDR1 SNHLY, CDR2 FYNNEI. This CDR3 is built from 13 residues. The sequenced CDR3 bases are TGTGCCAGCAGTGAAGTCTCCGTTGAGCCG. Translation gives CASSEVSVEP. The whole CDR3 sequence reads CASSEVSVEPQYF.

In this sample, this clone turned up many times. The missing CDR3 end, 3 residues past where the read stops, is filled in from the germline J gene. The rearrangement links TRBV23-1 to TRBJ1-2; TRBD1 matches 11 bases. TRBV23-1 is given ORF status, its function remaining uncertain. V shed 10 bases and J 7 bases; nucleotides not matched to a gene: 14. This CDR3 spans 15 amino acids. CDR3 DNA (partial): TGCGCCACCCTGGGACAGGGGGGGAGGAAGGTTGGC. Residues: CATLGQGGRKVG. The entire CDR3 sequence reads CATLGQGGRKVGYTF.

Many counts were recorded for this clone. The read gets to within 3 residues of the CDR3 end, and the germline J gene fills in the rest. The chain combines TRBV7-3 with TRBJ2-3; 8 positions match TRBD1. The CDR3 has 16 amino acids. V gave up 3 bases and J gave up 3 bases; unmatched junction bases: 8. Germline CDR1 and CDR2: SGHTA and FQGTGA. The CDR3 protein is CASSFEPQGATDTQYF. Incomplete CDR3 DNA: TGTGCCAGCAGCTTTGAGCCCCAGGGGGCGACAGATACG.

This clone was found many times. The read falls 3 residues short of the CDR3 end, and the missing part is taken from the germline J gene. The chain joins TRBV5-4 to TRBJ2-1, with TRBD2 matching 8 bases. J was trimmed by 8 bases and V by 0 bases; bases with no gene match: 4. Germline V gene data show CDR1 as SGHNT and CDR2 as YYREEE (reference sequence). The CDR3 sequence is 14 residues long. CDR3 loop: CASSLGGRSDEQFF. The CDR3 bases that were read are TGTGCCAGCAGCTTGGGCGGGAGGAGCGATGAG.

In its sample, this clone was seen many times. The CDR3 end is not reached by the read, which stops 3 residues before it; the germline J gene fills it in. Other DNA sequences in this sample translate to the same CDR3. This chain connects TRBV6-4 to TRBJ1-1; a weak D match, TRBD1 (5 bases). Germline values: CDR1 MRHNA, CDR2 SNTAGT. This CDR3 spans 13 amino acids. The CDR3 loop is CASSEAAGGIAFF. The CDR3 DNA, read in part, is TGTGCCAGCAGTGAGGCCGCTGGGGGGATA.

This clone has a handful of counts. The CDR3 end is not reached by the read, which stops 3 residues before it; the germline J gene fills it in. The chain links TRBV11-2 to TRBJ1-2, with TRBD1 matching over 8 bases. The CDR3 runs 15 residues. With 3 bases clipped from V and 3 bases from J, the junction kept 6 bases outside the gene matches. The V gene's germline CDR1 is SGHAT and CDR2 FQNNGV. Partial CDR3 DNA: TGTGCCAGCAGCTTGACGGGACAGGCTGACTATGGC. This translates into CASSLTGQADYG. The entire CDR3 reads CASSLTGQADYGYTF.

There are many counts of this clone. Read data end 3 residues before the CDR3 end; the end is taken from the germline J gene. This chain joins TRBV14 and TRBJ2-7; D gene uncertain. The CDR3 loop spans 12 amino acids. Trimming stripped 2 bases from V and 6 bases from J, with 8 bases between. Germline V lookup: CDR1 SGHDN, CDR2 FVKESK. CDR3 residues: CASSQIEREQYF. The covered CDR3 bases are TGTGCCAGCAGCCAAATTGAGCGCGAG.